Listed below are T cell receptor beta chains from one sample, sequenced in a study of T-cell memory formation after mild COVID-19. Using its own MiXCR run on the 5' RACE reads, TCRdb lists one record per CDR3 protein. The data hold about 400,000 distinct CDR3 sequences, with roughly 18% observed a single time. Sequencing used PBMCs or a T cell subset sorted from them (not recorded which). The source of these receptors is a man younger than 35 who had mild COVID-19 (a few samples of this study predate the infection). Cell type and time point are not known. CDR3s include the opening cysteine and the closing phenylalanine or tryptophan. A D gene is named only where the DNA matches it firmly. Where a row states a size, it is once, few, many or the class of an expanded clone; other rows omit it.

clone_size: -
j_call: TRBJ2-2
d_call: TRBD2
v_call: TRBV11-2
cdr3_length: 17
cdr3_nt: TGTGCCAGCAGCTTAGGACCGGGGGGTGAAAGGTCCGGGGAGCTGTTTTTT
cdr3_aa: CASSLGPGGERSGELFF

clone_size: -
j_call: TRBJ1-2
d_call: -
v_call: TRBV20-1
cdr3_length: 11
cdr3_nt: TGCAGTGCTTTGCGCGAAGTAGGCTACACCTTC
cdr3_aa: CSALREVGYTF

clone_size: -
j_call: TRBJ1-1
d_call: TRBD1
v_call: TRBV5-1
cdr3_length: 19
cdr3_nt: TGCGCCAGCAGCCGACAACCATGGACAGGGGGACGTATGAACACTGAAGCTTTCTTT
cdr3_aa: CASSRQPWTGGRMNTEAFF

clone_size: -
j_call: TRBJ1-2
d_call: -
v_call: TRBV4-2
cdr3_length: 13
cdr3_nt: TGTGCCAGCAGCCAAGATGGTGGATATGGCTACACCTTC
cdr3_aa: CASSQDGGYGYTF

clone_size: -
j_call: TRBJ2-1
d_call: -
v_call: TRBV28
cdr3_length: 13
cdr3_nt: TGTGCCAGCGCAACAGGGAACTCCAATGAGCAGTTCTTC
cdr3_aa: CASATGNSNEQFF

clone_size: -
j_call: TRBJ1-4
d_call: -
v_call: TRBV4-3
cdr3_length: 16
cdr3_nt: TGCGCCAGCAGCCAAGATGGTCAAAATACTAATGAAAAACTGTTTTTT
cdr3_aa: CASSQDGQNTNEKLFF

clone_size: -
j_call: TRBJ2-3
d_call: TRBD2
v_call: TRBV20-1
cdr3_length: 16
cdr3_nt: TGCAGTGCTCGACTAGCGGGGGGCTGGGACACAGATACGCAGTATTTT
cdr3_aa: CSARLAGGWDTDTQYF

clone_size: -
j_call: TRBJ1-1
d_call: -
v_call: TRBV7-2
cdr3_length: 13
cdr3_nt: TGTGCCAGCAGCCTCCGCCAGAGCACTGAAGCTTTCTTT
cdr3_aa: CASSLRQSTEAFF

clone_size: few
j_call: TRBJ2-5
d_call: TRBD2
v_call: TRBV11-2
cdr3_length: 15
cdr3_nt: TGTGCCAGCAGCTTCCTAGCGGGGGACCAAGAGACCCAGTACTTC
cdr3_aa: CASSFLAGDQETQYF

clone_size: few
j_call: TRBJ1-2
d_call: TRBD1
v_call: TRBV7-9
cdr3_length: 16
cdr3_nt: TGTGCCAGCAGCTTTGCCCCACAGGGGCTCCACTATGGCTACACCTTC
cdr3_aa: CASSFAPQGLHYGYTF

clone_size: -
j_call: TRBJ1-1
d_call: -
v_call: TRBV20-1
cdr3_length: 12
cdr3_nt: TGCAGTGCTTCGACGGAGAACACTGAAGCTTTCTTT
cdr3_aa: CSASTENTEAFF

clone_size: few
j_call: TRBJ2-2
d_call: -
v_call: TRBV30
cdr3_length: 13
cdr3_nt: TGTGCCTGGAGTAGCGACACCACCGGGGAGCTGTTTTTT
cdr3_aa: CAWSSDTTGELFF

clone_size: -
j_call: TRBJ2-3
d_call: TRBD2
v_call: TRBV27
cdr3_length: 16
cdr3_nt: TGTGCCAGCAGTTTAGTCCTAGCGGGGGTCACAGATACGCAGTATTTT
cdr3_aa: CASSLVLAGVTDTQYF

clone_size: -
j_call: TRBJ1-2
d_call: TRBD1
v_call: TRBV6-2/TRBV6-3
cdr3_length: 16
cdr3_nt: TGTGCCAGCACGAGGGGACAGGGAACATCTGGATATGGCTACACCTTC
cdr3_aa: CASTRGQGTSGYGYTF

clone_size: few
j_call: TRBJ2-1
d_call: -
v_call: TRBV4-1
cdr3_length: 15
cdr3_nt: TGCGCCAGCAGCCATCCAGGTGGTCTTTCCAATGAGCAGTTCTTC
cdr3_aa: CASSHPGGLSNEQFF

clone_size: -
j_call: TRBJ1-1
d_call: -
v_call: TRBV11-2
cdr3_length: 9
cdr3_nt: TGTGCCAGCACATGGGAAGCTTTCTTT
cdr3_aa: CASTWEAFF

clone_size: -
j_call: TRBJ1-3
d_call: TRBD1
v_call: TRBV6-5
cdr3_length: 19
cdr3_nt: TGTGCCAGCAGTTACACTTCGCCGGGACAGCTTAGCTCTGGAAACACCATATATTTT
cdr3_aa: CASSYTSPGQLSSGNTIYF

clone_size: many
j_call: TRBJ2-5
d_call: -
v_call: TRBV5-1
cdr3_length: 15
cdr3_nt: TGCGCCAGCAGCTTGACCTCTACCCTCCAAGAGACCCAGTACTTC
cdr3_aa: CASSLTSTLQETQYF

clone_size: -
j_call: TRBJ2-7
d_call: -
v_call: TRBV12-3/TRBV12-4
cdr3_length: 13
cdr3_nt: TGTGCCAGCAGTTTGGCGGTACCCTACGAGCAGTACTTC
cdr3_aa: CASSLAVPYEQYF

clone_size: -
j_call: TRBJ1-1
d_call: TRBD1
v_call: TRBV29-1
cdr3_length: 12
cdr3_nt: TGCAGCGTCGACGATCAGGGGGCCTGGGCTTTCTTT
cdr3_aa: CSVDDQGAWAFF

clone_size: -
j_call: TRBJ2-1
d_call: TRBD2
v_call: TRBV3-1
cdr3_length: 15
cdr3_nt: TGTGCCAGCAGCCTTGGGACTAGCGGGGAAACCGAGCAGTTCTTC
cdr3_aa: CASSLGTSGETEQFF

clone_size: few
j_call: TRBJ2-3
d_call: -
v_call: TRBV7-9
cdr3_length: 14
cdr3_nt: TGTGCCAGCCGTCGACTTGCTGTGACAGATACGCAGTATTTT
cdr3_aa: CASRRLAVTDTQYF

clone_size: -
j_call: TRBJ1-1
d_call: -
v_call: TRBV20-1
cdr3_length: 12
cdr3_nt: TGCAGTGCTGTACGTCTGAACACTGAAGCTTTCTTT
cdr3_aa: CSAVRLNTEAFF

clone_size: few
j_call: TRBJ2-1
d_call: -
v_call: TRBV7-9
cdr3_length: 12
cdr3_nt: TGTGCCAGCAGCTTTGGCAGAAGCGAGCAGTTCTTC
cdr3_aa: CASSFGRSEQFF